Listed below are T cell receptor beta chains from one sample, sequenced in a study of lymphopenia after photon versus proton radiotherapy. Only in-frame clones appear in the TCRdb table, and some are missing; sequencing was by immunoSEQ multiplex PCR. The sample contains 40,000 to 45,000 clones, about 86% of which appear only once. This specimen consisted of peripheral blood, obtained from a patient treated with proton-based radiotherapy. Receptors were obtained from a woman in her seventies with pancreatic cancer. Some clones in this sample may be carry-over from other donors' samples. The CDR3 runs from the conserved cysteine through the conserved F or W. The D gene is left open where the match is weak. The listing skips clone size in some rows; elsewhere it reads once, few, many or a size class.

J | V | D | size | CDR3 | DNA
TRBJ2-7 | TRBV5-1 | TRBD2 | . | CASSLTGGLGYEQYF | TGCGCCAGCAGCTTGACGGGAGGGCTGGGGTACGAGCAGTACTTC
TRBJ2-7 | TRBV23-1 | . | . | CASRSCEQYF | TGCGCCAGCAGGAGCTGCGAGCAGTACTTC
TRBJ2-1 | TRBV28 | . | medium-sized | CASSLDSGPYNEQFF | TGTGCCAGCAGTTTGGATAGCGGCCCCTACAATGAGCAGTTCTTC
TRBJ1-3 | TRBV7-2 | . | . | CASSLDPAGHTIYF | TGTGCCAGCAGCTTAGATCCGGCGGGACACACCATATATTTT
TRBJ1-4 | TRBV4-2 | . | few | CASSQDPGASNEKLFF | TGTGCCAGCAGCCAAGATCCAGGGGCCTCTAATGAAAAACTGTTTTTT
TRBJ2-7 | TRBV11-2 | . | . | CASSLMRSSSYEQYF | TGTGCCAGCAGCTTAATGCGGTCAAGCTCCTACGAGCAGTACTTC
TRBJ2-2 | TRBV19 | . | . | CASSIGFRDWGNTGELFF | TGTGCCAGTAGTATTGGGTTTCGGGATTGGGGAAACACCGGGGAGCTGTTTTTT
TRBJ2-7 | TRBV19 | . | once | CASSIGHRREQYF | TGTGCCAGTAGTATAGGGCACAGGCGCGAGCAGTACTTC
TRBJ1-1 | TRBV5-1 | . | . | CASSLGTTVNTEAFF | TGCGCCAGCAGCTTGGGTACCACAGTGAACACTGAAGCTTTCTTT
TRBJ2-3 | TRBV19 | . | . | CASSDQGQFTDTQYF | TGTGCCAGTAGTGATCAGGGCCAATTCACAGATACGCAGTATTTT
TRBJ2-3 | TRBV4-1 | . | . | CASSQSTGGYNTDTQYF | TGCGCCAGCAGCCAATCTACGGGGGGCTATAACACAGATACGCAGTATTTT
TRBJ2-5 | TRBV29-1 | . | . | CSVESSLETQYF | TGCAGCGTTGAGAGCAGTCTTGAGACCCAGTACTTC
TRBJ1-4 | TRBV6-1 | TRBD1 | few | CASRDRQGGDEKLFF | TGTGCCAGCAGGGACAGACAGGGTGGGGATGAAAAACTGTTTTTT
TRBJ1-1 | TRBV5-1 | . | few | CASSLVVESTEAFF | TGCGCCAGCAGCTTGGTCGTCGAGAGCACTGAAGCTTTCTTT
TRBJ2-1 | TRBV28 | TRBD2 | . | CASSLVLAGPAGNEQFF | TGTGCCAGCAGTTTAGTGCTAGCGGGACCAGCAGGCAATGAGCAGTTCTTC
TRBJ2-1 | TRBV27 | . | . | CASKVEVSYNEQFF | TGTGCCAGCAAGGTGGAAGTTTCCTACAATGAGCAGTTCTTC
TRBJ2-3 | TRBV29-1 | TRBD2 | once | CSVEPSGRGADTQYF | TGCAGCGTCGAACCTAGCGGGAGGGGGGCCGATACGCAGTATTTT
TRBJ1-1 | TRBV7-8 | . | . | CASSSLPHTEAFF | TGTGCCAGCAGCTCCTTGCCGCACACTGAAGCTTTCTTT
TRBJ2-3 | TRBV10-3 | TRBD2 | . | CAISGTSGRALGDTQYF | TGTGCCATCAGTGGGACTAGCGGGAGGGCCTTGGGAGATACGCAGTATTTT
TRBJ1-3 | TRBV7-7 | . | . | CASSGGLSSGNTIYF | TGTGCTAGCAGCGGGGGACTTTCCTCTGGAAACACCATATATTTT